The clone carrying this T cell receptor (beta chain) appeared many times. The data were taken from a study of identical twins. Template switching created a universal primer site, and the cDNA included unique molecular identifiers. TCRdb independently ran MiXCR on the 5' RACE reads; one entry per CDR3 protein. The sample records hundreds of thousands of distinct CDR3 sequences, over 8.5% being singletons. No donor was unhealthy or non-Caucasian. V lost 7 bases and J lost 1, with 11 bases in between. CDR1 is MNHEY and CDR2 is SVGEGT in the germline V gene. CDR3 length: 13 residues. These data were also filed under a second study, of yellow fever vaccine responses in identical twins.

This rearrangement joins TRBV6-2 or TRBV6-3 to TRBJ2-7; D is unresolved. The sample taken for sequencing was PBMCs. This clonotype was sampled from a woman between 18 and 29 years old in good health. The CDR3 DNA follows: TGTGCCAGCACGCGTCACGAATCCTACGAGCAGTACTTC. This codes for CASTRHESYEQYF.